This TCR beta chain is drawn from a study of blood T cell repertoires in COVID-19. Germline CDR1 and CDR2: SGHRS and YFSETQ. The CDR3 is 14 residues long. Trimming removed 4 bases at V and 7 bases at J, with 15 bases between. Authors' data handling: Estimates of nucleated cell counts were drawn from the amplification of reference gene primers. The repertoire was sequenced with immunoSEQ multiplex PCR; TCRdb's copy has only in-frame clones and lacks some. The V and J calls and clone size were taken over from that table, and D and trimming were inferred from the DNA. The repertoire has 130,000 to 150,000 clones, 65% to 85% of them found once; the top ten carry 10% to 15%.

V gene TRBV5-1 combines with J gene TRBJ1-5; D is unclear. The TCR was taken from a man aged 55 to 70 with active or convalescent COVID-19. Sequencing was performed on peripheral blood. CDR3 loop: CASSQSGRDQPQHF. The DNA of the CDR3 is TGCGCCAGCAGCCAAAGCGGAAGAGACCAGCCCCAGCATTTT. Supplemented by reference TRBV5-1 and TRBJ1-5, the full variable domain reads KAGVTQTPRYLIKTRGQQVTLSCSPISGHRSVSWYQQTPGQGLQFLFEYFSETQRNKGNFPGRFSGRQFSNSRSEMNVSTLELGDSALYLCASSQSGRDQPQHFGDGTRLSIL.